This T cell receptor (beta chain) was profiled in a study of T-cell reconstitution after alpha-beta-depleted transplantation in children. The germline V and J ends were trimmed by 5 bases and 4 bases, with 13 bases remaining between them. This CDR3 has 14 amino acids. Germline V gene lookup returns CDR1 KGHDR and CDR2 SFDVKD. Using unique molecular identifiers, the investigators prepared the TCRbeta library. TCRdb redid the calling of the PCR reads with MiXCR, one entry per CDR3 protein. The data contain 250,000 to 400,000 distinct CDR3 sequences, approximately 23% of them seen just once; the ten biggest clones take up over 9.5%.

This specimen consisted of PBMCs, mostly from graft donor cells, obtained 180 days after TCRalphabeta/CD19-depleted stem cell transplant. The source is a male patient aged 10 to 17 who had a stem cell transplant for acute lymphoblastic leukemia, so the T cells may come from the graft donor. The chain is built from TRBV24-1 and TRBJ1-2; D perhaps matches TRBD1 (6 bases). The CDR3 region is CATSAGGASYGYTF. In nucleotides, the CDR3 is TGTGCCACCAGTGCGGGGGGCGCATCCTATGGCTACACCTTC.